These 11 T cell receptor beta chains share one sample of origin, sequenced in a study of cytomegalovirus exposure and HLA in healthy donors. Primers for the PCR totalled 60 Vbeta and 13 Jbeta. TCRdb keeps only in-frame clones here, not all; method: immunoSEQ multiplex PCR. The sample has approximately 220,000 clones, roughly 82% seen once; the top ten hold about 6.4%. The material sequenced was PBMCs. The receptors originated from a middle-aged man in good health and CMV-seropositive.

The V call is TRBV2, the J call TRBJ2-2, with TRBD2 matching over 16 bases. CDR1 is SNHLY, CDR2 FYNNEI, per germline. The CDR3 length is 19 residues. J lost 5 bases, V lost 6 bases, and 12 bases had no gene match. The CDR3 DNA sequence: TGTGCCAGCAGACACCGGGACAGGGGACTAGCGGGAGGGACCGGGGAGCTGTTTTTT. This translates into CASRHRDRGLAGGTGELFF.

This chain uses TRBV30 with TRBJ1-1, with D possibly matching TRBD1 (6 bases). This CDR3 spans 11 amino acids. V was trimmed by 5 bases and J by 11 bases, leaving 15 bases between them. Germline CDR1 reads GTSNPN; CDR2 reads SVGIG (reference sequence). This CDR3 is CAWAQGLDAFF. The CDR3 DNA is TGTGCCTGGGCACAGGGATTGGATGCTTTCTTT.

CDR3 in DNA: TGTGCCAGTACCCCGACTAATCCAACTTACAATGAGCAGTTCTTC. It specifies CASTPTNPTYNEQFF. The chain uses TRBV19 and TRBJ2-1, with D maybe TRBD2 (5 bases). The CDR3 totals 15 residues. The germline V gene encodes CDR1 LNHDA and CDR2 SQIVND (reference sequence). Trimming cost V 7 bases and J 4 bases, with 17 bases left between them. Full variable domain (outside the CDR3, taken from reference TRBV19 and TRBJ2-1): DGGITQSPKYLFRKEGQNVTLSCEQNLNHDAMYWYRQDPGQGLRLIYYSQIVNDFQKGDIAEGYSVSREKKESFPLTVTSAQKNPTAFYLCASTPTNPTYNEQFFGPGTRLTVL.

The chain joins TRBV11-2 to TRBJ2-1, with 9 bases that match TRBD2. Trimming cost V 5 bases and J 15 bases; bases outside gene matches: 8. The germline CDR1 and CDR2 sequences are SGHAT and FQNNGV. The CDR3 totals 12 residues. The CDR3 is CASSPLAGGWFF. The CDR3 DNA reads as TGTGCCAGCAGCCCACTCGCGGGAGGGTGGTTCTTC.

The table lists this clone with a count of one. CDR3 sequence reads: CASSSPTGALMNTEAFF. CDR3 bases: TGTGCCAGCAGCTCCCCCACAGGGGCCCTCATGAACACTGAAGCTTTCTTT. The chain joins TRBV9 to TRBJ1-1; TRBD1 matches 7 bases. The CDR3 is made up of 17 amino acids. V lost 4 bases, J lost 0 bases, and 12 bases stayed unmatched. The germline CDR1 and CDR2 sequences are SGDLS and YYNGEE.

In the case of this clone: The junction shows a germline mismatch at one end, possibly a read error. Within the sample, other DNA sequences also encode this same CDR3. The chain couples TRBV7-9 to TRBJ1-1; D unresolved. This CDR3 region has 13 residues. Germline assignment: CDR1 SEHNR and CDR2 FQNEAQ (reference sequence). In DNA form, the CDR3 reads TGTGCCAGCAGCCTAGCCAGGAACACTGAAGCTTTCTTT. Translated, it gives CASSLARNTEAFF.

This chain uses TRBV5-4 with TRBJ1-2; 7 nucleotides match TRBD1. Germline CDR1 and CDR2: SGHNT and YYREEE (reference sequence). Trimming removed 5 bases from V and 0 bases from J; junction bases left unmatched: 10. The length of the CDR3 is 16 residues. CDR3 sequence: CASRRPGTDSNYGYTF. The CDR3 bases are TGTGCCAGCAGACGCCCCGGGACAGATTCTAACTATGGCTACACCTTC.

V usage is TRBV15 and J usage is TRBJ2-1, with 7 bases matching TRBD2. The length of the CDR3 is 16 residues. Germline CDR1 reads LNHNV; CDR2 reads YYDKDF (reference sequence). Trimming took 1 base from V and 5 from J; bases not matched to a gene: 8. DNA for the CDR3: TGTGCCACCAGCAGAGGAGTGGGGCGGGAGAACAATGAGCAGTTCTTC. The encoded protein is CATSRGVGRENNEQFF.

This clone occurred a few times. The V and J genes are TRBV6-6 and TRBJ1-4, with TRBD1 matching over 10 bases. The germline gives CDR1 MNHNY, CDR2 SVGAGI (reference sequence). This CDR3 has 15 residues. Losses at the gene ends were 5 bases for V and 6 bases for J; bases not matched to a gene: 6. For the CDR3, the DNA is TGTGCCAGCAGTCCCGGGACAGGGGCTTATGAAAAACTGTTTTTT. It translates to CASSPGTGAYEKLFF.

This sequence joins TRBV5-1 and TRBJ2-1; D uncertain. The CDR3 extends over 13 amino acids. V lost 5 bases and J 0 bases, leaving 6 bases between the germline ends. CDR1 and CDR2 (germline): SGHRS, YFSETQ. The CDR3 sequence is CASSSLSYNEQFF. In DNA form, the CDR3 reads TGCGCCAGCAGTTCTCTCTCCTACAATGAGCAGTTCTTC.

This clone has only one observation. The CDR3 region is CASSQGVAGAVETQYF. Written as DNA, the CDR3 is TGCGCCAGCAGCCAAGGGGTAGCGGGAGCCGTGGAGACCCAGTACTTC. The V and J genes are TRBV4-1 and TRBJ2-5; TRBD2 aligns across 9 bases. Per the germline V gene, CDR1 is MGHRA and CDR2 is YSYEKL. The trim removed 1 base at V and 5 bases at J, leaving 8 bases unmatched. CDR3 length: 16 residues.